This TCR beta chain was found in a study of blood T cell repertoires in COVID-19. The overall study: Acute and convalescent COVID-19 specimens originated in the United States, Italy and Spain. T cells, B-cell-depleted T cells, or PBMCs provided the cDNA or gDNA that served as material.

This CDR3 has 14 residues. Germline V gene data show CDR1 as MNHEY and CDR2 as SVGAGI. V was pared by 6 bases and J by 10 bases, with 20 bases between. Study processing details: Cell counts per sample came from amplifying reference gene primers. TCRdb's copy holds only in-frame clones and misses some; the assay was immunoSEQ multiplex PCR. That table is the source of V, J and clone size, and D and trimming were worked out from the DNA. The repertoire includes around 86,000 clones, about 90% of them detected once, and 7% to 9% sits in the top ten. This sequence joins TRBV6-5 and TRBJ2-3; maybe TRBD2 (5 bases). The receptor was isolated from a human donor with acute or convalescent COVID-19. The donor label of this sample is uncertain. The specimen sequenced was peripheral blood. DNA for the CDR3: TGTGCCAGCAGGCCCCCCGGGGTGCTTCATCCGCAGTATTTT. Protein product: CASRPPGVLHPQYF.